This record looks at one TCR beta chain sequence and its context. Only in-frame clones appear in the TCRdb table, and some are missing; sequencing was by immunoSEQ multiplex PCR. The top ten clones hold 8.5% to 12% of a sample with about 370,000 clones, about 90% of them seen once. The sample originates from a study of blood T cell repertoires in COVID-19. The CDR3 spans 14 residues. The germline V gene has CDR1 SGHTA and CDR2 FQGTGA. Trimming stripped 5 bases from V and 2 bases from J, with 13 bases between. The sequence was collected from a woman in her 30s with COVID-19, enrolled during active disease. The chain uses TRBV7-3 and TRBJ2-7; possible D gene TRBD2, 6 bases. What was sequenced was peripheral blood. CDR3 protein: CASSPQGGPYEQYF. In DNA, the CDR3 is TGTGCCAGCAGCCCGCAGGGAGGCCCCTACGAGCAGTACTTC. The full variable domain, rest sourced from reference TRBV7-3 and TRBJ2-7, is GAGVSQTPSNKVTEKGKYVELRCDPISGHTALYWYRQSLGQGPEFLIYFQGTGAADDSGLPNDRFFAVRPEGSVSTLKIQRTERGDSAVYLCASSPQGGPYEQYFGPGTRLTVT.